This T cell receptor (beta chain) was sequenced in a study of response to subunit inactivated influenza vaccine. Concerning this clonotype itself: Its antigen is currently unknown.

General study results and limits: Authors suggested each seasonal flu vaccination may recruit only limited numbers of new T cells.

The germline V and J ends were trimmed by 2 bases and 8 bases, with 16 bases remaining between them. Germline CDR1 and CDR2: SGHVS and FNYEAQ. This CDR3 is 15 amino acids long. TCRdb processed the RT-PCR reads anew with MiXCR; each CDR3 protein has one entry. The repertoire holds hundreds of thousands of distinct CDR3 sequences, with 25% as singletons. The chain combines TRBV7-6 with TRBJ2-1, with D perhaps assigned TRBD1 or TRBD2 (5 bases each). This sample comprised CD4+ T cells sorted from PBMCs, obtained around 5 days after vaccination. The origin of this receptor is a man aged 50 to 60 who received an inactivated influenza vaccine. DNA for the CDR3: TGTGCCAGCAGCTTACCCGGGACCCAGAACGATGAGCAGTTCTTC. This encodes CASSLPGTQNDEQFF. Together with reference TRBV7-6 and TRBJ2-1, the CDR3 gives the full variable domain: GAGVSQSPRYKVTKRGQDVALRCDPISGHVSLYWYRQALGQGPEFLTYFNYEAQQDKSGLPNDRFSAERPEGSISTLTIQRTEQRDSAMYRCASSLPGTQNDEQFFGPGTRLTVL.